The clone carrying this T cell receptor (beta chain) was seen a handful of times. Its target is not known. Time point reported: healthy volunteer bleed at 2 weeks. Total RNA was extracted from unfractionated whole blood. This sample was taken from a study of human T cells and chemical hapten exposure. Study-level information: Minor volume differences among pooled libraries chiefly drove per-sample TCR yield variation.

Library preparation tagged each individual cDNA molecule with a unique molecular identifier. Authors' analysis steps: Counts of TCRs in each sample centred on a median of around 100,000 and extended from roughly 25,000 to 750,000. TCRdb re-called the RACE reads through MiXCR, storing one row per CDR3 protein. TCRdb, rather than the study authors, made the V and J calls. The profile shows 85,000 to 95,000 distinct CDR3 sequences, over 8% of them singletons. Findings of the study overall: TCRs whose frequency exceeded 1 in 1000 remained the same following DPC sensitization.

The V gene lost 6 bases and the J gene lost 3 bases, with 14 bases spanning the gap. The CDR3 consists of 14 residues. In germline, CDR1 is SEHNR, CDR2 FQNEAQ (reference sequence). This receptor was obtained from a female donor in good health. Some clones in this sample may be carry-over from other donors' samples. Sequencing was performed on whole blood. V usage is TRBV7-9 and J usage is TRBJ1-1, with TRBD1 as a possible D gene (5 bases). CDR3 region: CASRGHGGDTEAFF. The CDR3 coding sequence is TGTGCCAGCAGGGGCCACGGGGGAGACACTGAAGCTTTCTTT.